Each of the 10 T cell receptor beta chains below was sequenced from the same sample in a study of blood T cells in healthy people across ages. A second PCR, run for about 7 to 11 cycles, used a sample-barcoded 5' primer plus a J-beta primer mix. TCRdb re-called the 5' RACE reads with MiXCR, one entry per CDR3 protein. The repertoire includes hundreds of thousands of distinct CDR3 sequences, 24% of them detected once, and around 10% sits in the top ten. These data were also reused for a study on T cells of mothers and their children.

The sample was blood. The source of these receptors is a boy aged 10-17 years in good health.

The table lists this clonotype with a few counts. The chain uses TRBV5-1 and TRBJ1-6, with 7 bases fitting TRBD1. CDR3 length: 13 amino acids. With V trimmed by 7 bases and J by 10 bases, 8 bases remained unmatched. From germline, CDR1 is SGHRS and CDR2 YFSETQ. CDR3 loop: CASAPPDRSPLHF. For the CDR3, the DNA is TGCGCCAGCGCGCCCCCGGACAGGTCACCCCTCCACTTT.

This rearrangement joins TRBV7-2 to TRBJ1-2, with TRBD1 as a possible D gene (5 bases). CDR1 SGHTA and CDR2 FQGNSA come from the germline V gene. V gave up 2 bases and J gave up 4 bases, with 17 bases separating them. CDR3 size: 16 residues. CDR3 nucleotide sequence: TGTGCCAGCAGCTTACTGGCAGTGGGGGGAGGCTATGGCTACACCTTC. Its protein product is CASSLLAVGGGYGYTF.

For this clonotype: With a much larger clone just one base away, this may be a read error. This chain connects TRBV12-3 or TRBV12-4 to TRBJ2-4, with D tentatively TRBD1 (6 bases). V was shortened by 7 bases and J by 6 bases, with 22 bases between the two germline ends. The CDR3 has 16 amino acids. CDR3 sequence reads: CASNNRVEGRGNIQYF. CDR3 sequence (DNA): TGTGCCAGCAATAACAGGGTAGAGGGTCGAGGAAACATTCAGTACTTC.

This clonotype showed up many times. The chain links TRBV7-2 to TRBJ2-2, with D maybe TRBD1 (6 bases). The CDR3 consists of 16 residues. V gave up 5 bases and J gave up 1 base, with 14 bases separating them. Per germline, CDR1 SGHTA and CDR2 FQGNSA. The CDR3 DNA reads as TGTGCCAGCAGCCCTAACAGGGTGGAGAACACCGGGGAGCTGTTTTTT. Amino acid sequence: CASSPNRVENTGELFF. Complete variable domain (other parts from reference TRBV7-2 and TRBJ2-2): GAGVSQSPSNKVTEKGKDVELRCDPISGHTALYWYRQSLGQGLEFLIYFQGNSAPDKSGLPSDRFSAERTGGSVSTLTIQRTQQEDSAVYLCASSPNRVENTGELFFGEGSRLTVL.

This clonotype has only a few counts. The chain carries TRBV7-2 and TRBJ1-5; 7 positions match TRBD1. The CDR3 has 16 residues. V lost 5 bases to trimming and J lost 1 base; unmatched junction nucleotides: 8. Looked up from germline, CDR1 is SGHTA and CDR2 is FQGNSA. CDR3 residues: CASSPQGGGSNQPQHF. In DNA form, the CDR3 reads TGTGCCAGCAGCCCCCAGGGGGGCGGGAGCAATCAGCCCCAGCATTTT.

This clonotype was seen a few times. The CDR3 here is CSASPPSYEQYF. The CDR3 DNA sequence: TGCAGTGCTAGTCCTCCCTCCTACGAGCAGTACTTC. The V gene is TRBV20-1, the J gene TRBJ2-7; no clear D. This CDR3 contains 12 residues. In germline, CDR1 is DFQATT, CDR2 SNEGSKA (reference sequence). V lost 3 bases and J lost 0, with 6 bases in between.

This sequence joins TRBV29-1 and TRBJ2-3; TRBD2 is a possible D gene (6 bases). CDR1 and CDR2 (germline): SQVTM, ANQGSEA. The CDR3 sequence is 15 residues long. The germline V and J ends were trimmed by 4 bases and 0 bases, with 14 bases remaining between them. CDR3 sequence (DNA): TGCAGCGTTGGGGGAGGACTATCCAGCACAGATACGCAGTATTTT. Translating it yields CSVGGGLSSTDTQYF.

This clonotype was observed a handful of times. J is TRBJ1-2 and V is TRBV20-1; possibly TRBD1 for D (5 bases). The CDR3 contains 14 residues. Germline V CDR1 and CDR2: DFQATT, SNEGSKA (reference sequence). V gave up 2 bases and J gave up 2 bases, with 12 bases separating them. CDR3 protein: CSARTRGANYGYTF. As DNA, the CDR3 is TGCAGTGCTAGAACGCGTGGGGCCAACTATGGCTACACCTTC.

This clonotype was observed many times. This rearrangement joins TRBV6-1 to TRBJ2-5; TRBD1 aligns across 8 bases. With 5 bases clipped from V and 2 bases from J, the junction kept 19 bases outside the gene matches. CDR3 size: 19 residues. Germline V gives CDR1 MNHNS, CDR2 SASEGT. CDR3 protein: CASSKTGTGPTHKQETQYF. CDR3 in DNA: TGTGCCAGCAGTAAGACCGGGACAGGTCCGACCCACAAACAAGAGACCCAGTACTTC.

This clonotype was detected many times. The chain combines TRBV4-3 with TRBJ2-1; D assignment may be TRBD1 or TRBD2 (5 bases each). CDR1 and CDR2 (germline): LGHNA, YSLEER. V lost 2 bases and J 5 bases, leaving 22 bases between the germline ends. The CDR3 runs to 18 residues. The CDR3 here is CASSQPPIEGFEHNEQFF. For the CDR3, the DNA is TGCGCCAGCAGCCAACCCCCAATCGAGGGGTTTGAGCACAATGAGCAGTTCTTC.